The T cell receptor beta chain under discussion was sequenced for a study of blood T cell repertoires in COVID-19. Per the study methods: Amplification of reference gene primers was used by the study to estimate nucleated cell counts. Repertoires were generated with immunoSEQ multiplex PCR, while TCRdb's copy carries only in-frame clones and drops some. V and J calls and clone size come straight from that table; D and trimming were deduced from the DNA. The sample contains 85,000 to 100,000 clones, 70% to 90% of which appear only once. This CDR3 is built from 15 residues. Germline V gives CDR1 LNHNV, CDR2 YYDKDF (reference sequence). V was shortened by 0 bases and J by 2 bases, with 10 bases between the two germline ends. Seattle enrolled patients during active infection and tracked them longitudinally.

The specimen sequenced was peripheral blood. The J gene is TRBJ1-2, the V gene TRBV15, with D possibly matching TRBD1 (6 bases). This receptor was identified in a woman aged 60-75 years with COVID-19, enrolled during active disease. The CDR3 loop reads CATSRDRGGNYGYTF. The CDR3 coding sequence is TGTGCCACCAGCAGAGACAGGGGCGGAAACTATGGCTACACCTTC.